This T cell receptor (beta chain) was found in a study of blood T cell repertoires in COVID-19. As for the study in general: There were acute and convalescent COVID-19 samples, and they came from the United States, Italy and Spain. PBMCs, B-cell-depleted T cells, or T cells provided the cDNA or gDNA that made up the material.

Authors' analysis steps: Reference gene primers were amplified, and this amplification served to estimate nucleated cell counts. Some clones are missing from TCRdb's copy, which holds only in-frame ones; the method was immunoSEQ multiplex PCR. That table supplies the V and J calls and clone size; D and trimming were determined from the DNA. Of about 63,000 clones in the sample, about 81% are singletons; the top ten hold 10% to 15%. Germline V gives CDR1 LGHDT, CDR2 YNNKEL (reference sequence). V gave up 1 base and J gave up 8 bases, with 15 bases separating them. This CDR3 is built from 15 residues. Specimen: peripheral blood. The TCR was taken from a human donor in a cohort sampled during active COVID-19. This chain joins TRBV3-1 (or the pseudogene TRBV3-2) and TRBJ2-4; D is perhaps TRBD2 (5 bases). CDR3 in DNA: TGTGCCAGCAGCCAAGGGATGGGGTCGGGGTACATTCAGTACTTC. Amino acids: CASSQGMGSGYIQYF.